These T cell receptor beta chains were read from a single sample in a study of T cell changes during pregnancy in multiple sclerosis. Sequencing was performed with immunoSEQ multiplex PCR; in TCRdb, only in-frame clones are kept and a portion is missing. Seen here are tens of thousands of clones, about 88% observed once, and the top ten hold roughly 0.52%. Material: CD4+ T cells from peripheral blood mononuclear cells, obtained in the first trimester of pregnancy. The receptors shown here come from a female donor with multiple sclerosis, enrolled in a pregnancy study. Both conserved end residues are part of each CDR3. Each record gives: D gene, J gene, V gene, clone size, CDR3 protein, CDR3 DNA. D genes are given only for firm matches. Rows give clone size only sometimes, using once, few, many, or a class for an expanded clone.

>TRBD1|TRBJ2-7|TRBV2|-
CASSEDRVYEQYF
TGTGCCAGCAGTGAGGACAGGGTCTACGAGCAGTACTTC
>TRBD1|TRBJ1-1|TRBV27|once
CASSLRTGVSTEAFF
TGTGCCAGCAGTCTCCGGACAGGTGTGAGCACTGAAGCTTTCTTT
>-|TRBJ1-5|TRBV10-3|-
CAISAEATNQPQHF
TGTGCCATCAGTGCGGAGGCCACCAATCAGCCCCAGCATTTT
>-|TRBJ2-5|TRBV6-6|-
CASSLTSEGETQYF
TGTGCCAGCAGTCTGACTAGTGAGGGAGAGACCCAGTACTTC
>-|TRBJ2-7|TRBV9|-
CASSPRGTPFGEQYF
TGTGCCAGCAGCCCCAGGGGTACTCCTTTCGGCGAGCAGTACTTC
>TRBD2|TRBJ2-2|TRBV7-2|-
CASSFSGGSNTGELFF
TGTGCCAGCAGCTTCTCCGGGGGGTCGAACACCGGGGAGCTGTTTTTT
>TRBD2|TRBJ2-1|TRBV27|-
CASSPISSGGAREQFF
TGTGCCAGCAGTCCCATTTCTAGCGGGGGGGCCAGAGAGCAGTTCTTC
>TRBD2|TRBJ2-7|TRBV7-3|-
CASSLAGTSGYEQYF
TGTGCCAGCAGCTTAGCCGGGACTAGCGGCTACGAGCAGTACTTC
>-|TRBJ1-5|TRBV5-1|-
CASSLRTPRAYSNQPQHF
TGCGCCAGCAGCTTAAGGACTCCTCGGGCGTATAGCAATCAGCCCCAGCATTTT
>TRBD1|TRBJ2-3|TRBV5-1|-
CASSQEGQGATDTQYF
TGCGCCAGCAGCCAGGAGGGCCAGGGGGCGACAGATACGCAGTATTTT
>-|TRBJ2-7|TRBV7-8|few
CASRPLDREQYF
TGTGCCAGCAGGCCACTTGACAGGGAGCAGTACTTC
>-|TRBJ2-1|TRBV5-4|-
CASSLETWNEQFF
TGTGCCAGCAGCTTGGAGACTTGGAATGAGCAGTTCTTC
>-|TRBJ2-2|TRBV2|-
CASIGGAVFNTGELFF
TGTGCCAGCATCGGTGGGGCCGTATTCAACACCGGGGAGCTGTTTTTT
>-|TRBJ1-2|TRBV15|-
CATSRADSDYYGYTF
TGTGCCACCAGCAGAGCGGACAGCGACTACTATGGCTACACCTTC
>-|TRBJ2-7|TRBV19|-
CASSIRESEQYF
TGTGCCAGTAGTATTCGAGAAAGCGAGCAGTACTTC
>-|TRBJ2-3|TRBV5-1|-
CASTSGEVDTQYF
TGCGCCAGCACGTCGGGAGAGGTGGATACGCAGTATTTT
>TRBD1|TRBJ2-6|TRBV10-3|-
CAISPGQGTGANVLTF
TGTGCCATCAGCCCGGGACAGGGGACTGGGGCCAACGTCCTGACTTTC
>TRBD2|TRBJ2-3|TRBV7-9|-
CASSLRGGPSTDTQYF
TGTGCCAGCAGCTTGCGGGGGGGGCCTAGCACAGATACGCAGTATTTT
>TRBD1|TRBJ2-6|TRBV4-1|-
CASGQGAGGANVLTF
TGCGCCAGCGGACAGGGGGCGGGTGGGGCCAACGTCCTGACTTTC
>TRBD1|TRBJ2-5|TRBV5-1|-
CASSPQGVGPQETQYF
TGCGCCAGCAGCCCACAGGGGGTGGGCCCGCAAGAGACCCAGTACTTC
>-|TRBJ1-4|TRBV30|-
CAWGEEKLFF
TGTGCCTGGGGAGAAGAAAAACTGTTTTTT
>TRBD1|TRBJ1-1|TRBV5-1|-
CASRSQGARTEAFF
TGCGCCAGCAGAAGCCAGGGGGCAAGAACTGAAGCTTTCTTT
>TRBD1|TRBJ1-5|TRBV7-2|-
CASSLASGGHQPQHF
TGTGCCAGCAGCTTAGCGTCAGGGGGTCATCAGCCCCAGCATTTT
>-|TRBJ1-3|TRBV28|-
CASSFQGSRSGNTIYF
TGTGCCAGCAGTTTTCAGGGATCCCGCTCTGGAAACACCATATATTTT
>-|TRBJ1-1|TRBV11-2|-
CASSSLKGQLNTEAFF
TGTGCCAGCAGCTCGCTAAAAGGACAGCTTAACACTGAAGCTTTCTTT
>-|TRBJ1-2|TRBV30|-
CAWSVADNYGYTF
TGTGCCTGGAGTGTAGCGGATAACTATGGCTACACCTTC
>-|TRBJ2-3|TRBV19|-
CASSGHFTDTQYF
TGTGCCAGTAGTGGGCACTTCACAGATACGCAGTATTTT
>-|TRBJ2-5|TRBV30|few
CAWSRARTVQETQYF
TGTGCCTGGAGTAGAGCCCGGACAGTCCAAGAGACCCAGTACTTC
>TRBD2|TRBJ2-5|TRBV5-1|-
CASSLGLATGGETQYF
TGCGCCAGCAGCTTGGGACTAGCGACCGGAGGGGAGACCCAGTACTTC
>TRBD2|TRBJ2-2|TRBV2|once
CASRASGPTGELFF
TGTGCCAGCAGGGCTAGCGGGCCCACCGGGGAGCTGTTTTTT
>TRBD1|TRBJ2-3|TRBV19|-
CASSITAGGRSVDTQYF
TGTGCCAGTAGTATTACGGCAGGGGGCAGAAGCGTAGATACGCAGTATTTT
>-|TRBJ2-1|TRBV2|-
CASRGQGYNEQFF
TGTGCCAGCAGGGGGCAGGGTTACAATGAGCAGTTCTTC
>-|TRBJ1-3|TRBV18|-
CASSPRPHSGVRGGNTIYF
TGTGCCAGCTCACCACGTCCGCATTCGGGGGTTCGAGGGGGAAACACCATATATTTT
>-|TRBJ1-5|TRBV19|-
CASSIRVGQPQHF
TGTGCCAGTAGTATCAGGGTTGGACAGCCCCAGCATTTT
>-|TRBJ2-5|TRBV5-1|-
CASSLGDLTGMETQYF
TGCGCCAGCAGCTTGGGGGACTTGACAGGGATGGAGACCCAGTACTTC
>-|TRBJ1-5|TRBV28|-
CASRMGGEGQPQHF
TGTGCCAGCAGAATGGGAGGGGAGGGGCAGCCCCAGCATTTT
>-|TRBJ1-5|TRBV7-8|-
CASTLEGGSRLRPQHF
TGTGCCAGCACCCTAGAGGGAGGCAGCCGCCTTAGGCCCCAGCATTTT
>-|TRBJ2-1|TRBV2|-
CASRGDSNEQFF
TGTGCCAGCAGGGGGGACTCCAATGAGCAGTTCTTC
>-|TRBJ2-3|TRBV27|-
CASSPRADTQYF
TGTGCCAGCAGTCCCCGAGCAGATACGCAGTATTTT
>TRBD1|TRBJ1-6|TRBV18|-
CASSLGTDNSPLHF
TGTGCCAGCTCACTAGGGACAGATAATTCACCCCTCCACTTT
>-|TRBJ2-7|TRBV9|-
CASFSRSQWAPYEQYF
TGTGCCAGCTTCTCCAGGTCGCAGTGGGCCCCCTACGAGCAGTACTTC
>TRBD2|TRBJ2-2|TRBV30|-
CACSRTSVTGELFF
TGTGCCTGTTCCCGGACTAGCGTAACCGGGGAGCTGTTTTTT
>TRBD2|TRBJ2-7|TRBV6-5|-
CASRPTGGTYEQYF
TGTGCCAGCAGGCCTACCGGGGGGACCTACGAGCAGTACTTC
>-|TRBJ1-1|TRBV2|few
CASSEDNYTEAFF
TGTGCCAGCAGCGAAGACAATTACACTGAAGCTTTCTTT
>-|TRBJ1-1|TRBV18|-
CASSPEQSNTEAFF
TGTGCCAGCTCACCAGAACAGTCGAACACTGAAGCTTTCTTT
>-|TRBJ2-1|TRBV6-6|once
CASSLPRVDHYNEQFF
TGTGCCAGCAGTCTCCCCAGGGTCGATCATTACAATGAGCAGTTCTTC
>TRBD1|TRBJ1-2|TRBV5-4|-
CASSRDRNYGYTF
TGTGCCAGCAGCCGGGACAGGAACTATGGCTACACCTTC
>TRBD2|TRBJ2-7|TRBV9|-
CASSRAGDYEQYF
TGTGCCAGCAGCCGAGCGGGGGACTACGAGCAGTACTTC
>TRBD1|TRBJ1-2|TRBV5-1|-
CASSPGTVYGYTF
TGCGCCAGCAGCCCCGGGACAGTCTATGGCTACACCTTC
>TRBD2|TRBJ2-2|TRBV7-2|-
CASSLLAGGTGELFF
TGTGCCAGCAGCTTACTAGCGGGAGGGACCGGGGAGCTGTTTTTT
>-|TRBJ1-1|TRBV9|-
CASSVHLAGGTEAFF
TGTGCCAGCAGCGTCCATCTGGCAGGTGGCACTGAAGCTTTCTTT
>TRBD1|TRBJ1-2|TRBV27|-
CASSLGDRGRGYTF
TGTGCCAGCAGTTTGGGGGACAGGGGGCGAGGCTACACCTTC
>TRBD1|TRBJ1-5|TRBV6-1|-
CASSEIRRQGVNQPQHF
TGTGCCAGCAGTGAAATCCGCCGACAGGGGGTCAATCAGCCCCAGCATTTT
>-|TRBJ2-7|TRBV4-2|-
CASSPTIPFGEQYF
TGTGCCAGCAGCCCCACTATTCCTTTCGGCGAGCAGTACTTC
>TRBD1|TRBJ1-2|TRBV6-1|-
CASRTGAYGYTF
TGTGCCAGCAGGACAGGGGCCTATGGCTACACCTTC
>-|TRBJ2-7|TRBV5-1|-
CASSPHLERYEQYF
TGCGCCAGCAGCCCTCACTTAGAACGCTACGAGCAGTACTTC
>TRBD1|TRBJ2-5|TRBV6-6|-
CASSYSNRGWETQYF
TGTGCCAGCAGTTACTCGAACAGGGGGTGGGAGACCCAGTACTTC
>TRBD1|TRBJ2-7|TRBV9|-
CASSVASYGQVNEQYF
TGTGCCAGCAGCGTCGCCTCCTACGGACAGGTCAACGAGCAGTACTTC
>TRBD2|TRBJ2-7|TRBV28|-
CASSLYASGLYEQYF
TGTGCCAGCAGTTTATATGCTAGCGGCCTCTACGAGCAGTACTTC
>-|TRBJ2-2|TRBV5-1|-
CASSLGTTTGELFF
TGCGCCAGCAGCTTGGGGACTACTACCGGGGAGCTGTTTTTT